This T cell receptor (beta chain) was captured by sequencing in a study of T-cell memory formation after mild COVID-19. In germline, CDR1 is SGHVS, CDR2 FNYEAQ. V dropped 0 bases and J dropped 8 bases, with 10 bases sitting between them. The CDR3 contains 14 residues. This clonotype was counted only a few times. The antigen is unknown. Constant-segment primers were used for 5'RACE, and the resulting TCR alpha and TCR beta cDNA libraries carried sample barcodes and UMIs. One entry per CDR3 protein results from TCRdb running MiXCR on the 5' RACE reads. The table lists some 200,000 distinct CDR3 sequences, 9% to 10% of them singletons. Findings and limits, study-wide: Day 15 to 85 contracting clones showed balanced CD4/CD8; later expanders leaned CD4+. Researchers report contracting CD4+ clones mostly in CM and EM, with CD8+ clones in EMRA. Pre-infection memory showed some responding clones, and this suggested that cross-reactive memory joined.

The gene calls are TRBV7-6 and TRBJ2-2, with unresolved D. Sequenced: PBMCs or a T cell subset sorted from them (not recorded which). This TCR came from a man between 18 and 35 years old who had mild COVID-19 (a few samples of this study predate the infection). Cell type and time point are not known. The CDR3 DNA follows: TGTGCCAGCAGCTTAGCCGGCCTCCCAGGGGAGCTGTTTTTT. Residues: CASSLAGLPGELFF.